This TCR beta chain was documented in a study of OX40 agonist ivuxolimab in advanced cancers. Turning to the study itself: Of the participants, around 43% had some prior anti-PD-1, anti-PD-L1 or anti-CTLA-4 therapy, which was allowed. Partial responses occurred in three patients (one hepatocellular carcinoma, two cutaneous melanoma).

Sequencing was performed with immunoSEQ multiplex PCR; in TCRdb, only in-frame clones are kept and a portion is missing. The sample includes roughly 56,000 clones, around four fifths of them seen just once. General study findings and limits: Normalized T-cell clonal expansion was also low in some nonresponders. Clonal expansion among partial responders at 0.1-3.0 mg/kg ranked near the lowest.

As regards this clone: The antigen is unknown.

This TCR derives from an adult with an advanced solid tumor such as melanoma, head and neck, liver or kidney cancer. This specimen was CD4+ or CD8+ T cells sorted from blood, taken in a trial of the OX40 agonist ivuxolimab.

The CDR3 spells CASTQAGFGYTF. CDR3 DNA sequence: TGTGCCAGCACCCAGGCGGGTTTTGGCTACACCTTC. The rearrangement uses TRBV6-1 and TRBJ1-2; D is ambiguous. The CDR3 loop spans 12 amino acids. CDR1 and CDR2 from the germline V gene are MNHNS and SASEGT. Trimming cost V 7 bases and J 7 bases, with 13 bases left between them.